This passage covers 5 T cell receptor beta chains from one sample sequenced in a study of control samples from healthy donors and cancer patients. Data came from immunoSEQ multiplex PCR; TCRdb stores just in-frame clones and leaves some out. This sample has about 83,000 clones; roughly nine tenths occur once, and the top ten carry approximately 15%. Material for sequencing was blood. The receptor set was obtained from a man between 45 and 60 years old in good health.

The chain links TRBV12-3 or TRBV12-4 to TRBJ1-1; D gene unclear. CDR3 length equals 13 residues. Trimming cost V 6 bases and J 11 bases, with 19 bases left between them. This CDR3 reads CASSSGGLRSAFF. CDR3 nucleotides: TGTGCCAGCAGCTCGGGAGGCCTCAGGTCGGCTTTCTTT.

The chain carries TRBV11-2 and TRBJ1-6; a weak D match, TRBD1 (5 bases). CDR1 is SGHAT, CDR2 FQNNGV, per germline. V was cut by 2 bases and J by 5 bases, with 13 bases left in between. This CDR3 has 16 amino acids. As DNA, the CDR3 is TGTGCCAGCAGCTTACAGGGAATTGAAAATAATTCACCCCTCCACTTT. Its translation is CASSLQGIENNSPLHF. The variable domain in full, completed from reference TRBV11-2 and TRBJ1-6, reads EAGVAQSPRYKIIEKRQSVAFWCNPISGHATLYWYQQILGQGPKLLIQFQNNGVVDDSQLPKDRFSAERLKGVDSTLKIQPAKLEDSAVYLCASSLQGIENNSPLHFGNGTRLTVT.

CDR3 in amino acids: CASSEAGTGYGYTF. DNA for the CDR3: TGTGCCAGCAGCGAAGCCGGGACAGGTTATGGCTACACCTTC. V is TRBV14 and J is TRBJ1-2, with TRBD1 identical over 8 bases. The CDR3 is 14 residues long. The germline CDR1 and CDR2 sequences are SGHDN and FVKESK. After removal of 5 bases from V and 5 bases from J, the junction contained 7 bases not matched to a gene.

The chain joins TRBV5-4 to TRBJ1-2; 7 nucleotides align to TRBD1. Germline V gene data show CDR1 as SGHNT and CDR2 as YYREEE (reference sequence). The CDR3 spans 14 residues. V lost 4 bases, J lost 7 bases, and 10 bases stayed unmatched. The CDR3 loop reads CASSLEQGRGGYTF. The DNA for the CDR3 is TGTGCCAGCAGCCTCGAACAGGGGAGGGGTGGCTACACCTTC.

The chain is built from TRBV5-1 and TRBJ1-1, with a tentative D call TRBD1 (5 bases). V lost 2 bases, J lost 1 base, and 12 bases lay in between. The germline V gene encodes CDR1 SGHRS and CDR2 YFSETQ. The CDR3 contains 15 residues. CDR3 in amino acids: CASSFSGNPNTEAFF. Written as DNA, the CDR3 is TGCGCCAGCAGCTTTTCAGGGAATCCGAACACTGAAGCTTTCTTT.